The clone carrying this TCR beta chain was picked up many times. Its antigen remains unidentified. These data come from a study of T cells in Graves' hyperthyroidism and ophthalmopathy. The wider study: Specimen type is peripheral blood, collected at initial diagnosis prior to any treatment. Overall study findings and caveats: Ophthalmopathy could be told apart from stable hyperthyroidism with a 13 V-J model.

Trimming cost V 3 bases and J 2 bases, with 8 bases left between them. Germline CDR1 and CDR2: SQVTM and ANQGSEA. There are 13 residues in the CDR3. TCR beta CDR3 region amplification was performed from RNA transcripts. The primer set for the first-round RT-PCR of the TCR CDR3 was HTBI. TCRdb reprocessed the multiplex PCR reads via MiXCR and lists one record per CDR3 protein. The sample records about 500,000 distinct CDR3 sequences, approximately 17% being singletons. Specimen: blood. The chain carries TRBV29-1 and TRBJ2-1, with D possibly being TRBD2 (5 bases). This TCR came from a woman aged 18-29 years with Graves' ophthalmopathy. DNA of the CDR3: TGCAGCGTTGACGTGGGAGCCTACAATGAGCAGTTCTTC. As protein: CSVDVGAYNEQFF.